Included here is one TCR beta chain sequence, with context. This sample was included in a study of T cells in Graves' hyperthyroidism and ophthalmopathy. The wider study: Peripheral blood specimens were obtained at initial diagnosis, prior to any treatment.

The CDR3 runs to 11 residues. With 3 bases removed from V and 9 bases from J, the gap between germline ends came to 6 bases. Germline V CDR1 and CDR2: LNHDA, SQIVND (reference sequence). Authors of the study amplified TCR beta CDR3 regions from RNA transcripts. Carried out on the TCR CDR3, a first-round RT-PCR used the HTBI primer set. TCRdb passed the multiplex PCR reads through MiXCR, listing each CDR3 protein once. The sample holds hundreds of thousands of distinct CDR3 sequences, 12% to 15% seen once. This TCR was sampled from a woman between 18 and 29 years old with Graves' hyperthyroidism. Sequenced material: blood. This chain joins TRBV19 and TRBJ1-5, with a weak D call TRBD1 (5 bases). The CDR3 protein is CASSIQGPQHF. Here the CDR3 DNA reads TGTGCCAGTAGTATTCAGGGGCCCCAGCATTTT.